These 9 T cell receptor beta chains originate from one sample sequenced in a study of OX40 agonist ivuxolimab in advanced cancers. The protocol was immunoSEQ multiplex PCR, while the TCRdb copy is restricted to in-frame clones and leaves out a portion. This sample has tens of thousands of clones, with about 93% found just once. The sequencing here drew on CD4+ or CD8+ T cells sorted from blood, taken in a trial of the OX40 agonist ivuxolimab. Source of these receptors: an adult with an advanced solid tumor such as melanoma, head and neck, liver or kidney cancer.

The J gene is TRBJ2-2, the V gene TRBV7-9; unclear D gene. The CDR3 consists of 17 residues. Deletions cut 0 bases from V and 1 base from J, with 12 bases between. Germline V gives CDR1 SEHNR, CDR2 FQNEAQ (reference sequence). CDR3 sequence (DNA): TGTGCCAGCAGCTTAGCGTTAGAGTATCGGAACACCGGGGAGCTGTTTTTT. Translating it yields CASSLALEYRNTGELFF.

The rearrangement uses TRBV25-1 and TRBJ2-5, with 13 nucleotides matching TRBD2. Germline V CDR1 and CDR2: MGHDK, SYGVNS. The CDR3 consists of 15 residues. V shed 4 bases, J shed 8 bases, and the junction held 7 bases outside the gene matches. CDR3 DNA sequence: TGTGCCAGCAGTGTTAGAAGACTAGCGGGAGGTACCCAGTACTTC. This codes for CASSVRRLAGGTQYF.

The CDR3 protein is CASTLYRGNTEAFF. The CDR3 bases are TGTGCCAGCACCTTGTACAGGGGGAACACTGAAGCTTTCTTT. The chain recombines TRBV7-2 with TRBJ1-1, with TRBD1 identical over 7 bases. The CDR3 contains 14 residues. The germline V gene encodes CDR1 SGHTA and CDR2 FQGNSA. The J segment lost 1 base and the V segment lost 7 bases, leaving 6 bases of the junction unmatched.

The chain employs TRBV6-1 and TRBJ2-1, with D maybe TRBD2 (5 bases). The germline V and J ends were trimmed by 5 bases and 6 bases, with 8 bases remaining between them. The germline V gene encodes CDR1 MNHNS and CDR2 SASEGT. The CDR3 loop spans 12 amino acids. CDR3 nucleotides: TGTGCCAGCAGTTGGGAGTTCAATGAGCAGTTCTTC. This sequence encodes CASSWEFNEQFF.

The chain's CDR3 is CASSSGTVAGGSTDTQYF. In DNA form, the CDR3 reads TGTGCCAGCAGCTCCGGGACAGTAGCGGGAGGCAGCACAGATACGCAGTATTTT. The rearrangement uses TRBV11-3 and TRBJ2-3; 10 bases are a match to TRBD2. The germline V gene has CDR1 SGHNT and CDR2 YENEEA. This CDR3 contains 18 residues. J lost 0 bases, V lost 4 bases, and 10 bases had no gene match.

The chain uses TRBV7-9 and TRBJ2-1; D may match TRBD1 or TRBD2 (5 bases each). CDR3 length: 14 residues. Trimming pared 6 bases from V and 6 bases from J, leaving 15 bases between. CDR1 is SEHNR, CDR2 FQNEAQ, per germline (reference sequence). The CDR3 is CASSKRGVSNEQFF. The CDR3 region has the DNA TGTGCCAGCAGTAAACGAGGGGTGAGCAATGAGCAGTTCTTC.

The chain employs TRBV10-1 and TRBJ2-3; D may be TRBD1 (6 bases). Germline loops: CDR1 WNHNN, CDR2 SYGVQD (reference sequence). V was shortened by 6 bases and J by 2 bases, with 15 bases between the two germline ends. The CDR3 has 15 amino acids. Here the CDR3 reads CASRGGDNNTDTQYF. Written as DNA, the CDR3 is TGCGCCAGCAGAGGGGGAGATAATAACACAGATACGCAGTATTTT.

V gene TRBV27 combines with J gene TRBJ1-2; 10 nucleotides line up with TRBD1. Germline CDR1 MNHEY, CDR2 SMNVEV (reference sequence). The CDR3 spans 13 residues. J was trimmed by 8 bases and V by 3 bases; bases with no gene match: 3. CDR3 loop: CASSFLTGGGYTF. Written as DNA, the CDR3 is TGTGCCAGCAGTTTCTTGACAGGGGGCGGCTACACCTTC.

V is TRBV29-1 and J is TRBJ2-2; D unclear. This CDR3 has 11 amino acids. Germline CDR1 is SQVTM and CDR2 is ANQGSEA. Trimming removed 7 bases at V and 5 bases at J, with 8 bases between. In DNA form, the CDR3 reads TGCAGCGGTTCGGAGACCGGGGAGCTGTTTTTT. Amino acid sequence: CSGSETGELFF.